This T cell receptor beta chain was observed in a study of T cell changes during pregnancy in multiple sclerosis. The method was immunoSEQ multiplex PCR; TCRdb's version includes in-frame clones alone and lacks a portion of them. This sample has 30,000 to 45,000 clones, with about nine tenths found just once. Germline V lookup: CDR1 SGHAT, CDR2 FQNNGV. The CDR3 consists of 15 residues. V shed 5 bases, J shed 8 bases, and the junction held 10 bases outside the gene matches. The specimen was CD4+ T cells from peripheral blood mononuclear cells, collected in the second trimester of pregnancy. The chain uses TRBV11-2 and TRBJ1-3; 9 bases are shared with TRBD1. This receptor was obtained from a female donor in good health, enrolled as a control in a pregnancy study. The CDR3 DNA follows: TGTGCCAGCAGCCCGGGGACAGGGAATACGGACACCATATATTTT. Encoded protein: CASSPGTGNTDTIYF.